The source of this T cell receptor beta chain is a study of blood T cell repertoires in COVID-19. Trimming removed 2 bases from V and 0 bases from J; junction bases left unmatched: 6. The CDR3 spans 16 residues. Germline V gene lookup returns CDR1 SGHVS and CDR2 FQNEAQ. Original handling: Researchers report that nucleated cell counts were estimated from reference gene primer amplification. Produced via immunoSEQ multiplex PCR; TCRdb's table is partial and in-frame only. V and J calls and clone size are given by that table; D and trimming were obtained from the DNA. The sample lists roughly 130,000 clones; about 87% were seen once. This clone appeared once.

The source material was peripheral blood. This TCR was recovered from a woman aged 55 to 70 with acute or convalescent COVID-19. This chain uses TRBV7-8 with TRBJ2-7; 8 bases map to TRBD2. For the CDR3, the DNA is TGTGCCAGCAGCTTACGCGGGAGGACCAGCTCCTACGAGCAGTACTTC. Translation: CASSLRGRTSSYEQYF.